The table lists the clone carrying this TCR beta chain with many counts. V was pared by 4 bases and J by 6 bases, with 2 bases of the junction left unmatched. Germline V gene data show CDR1 as MDHEN and CDR2 as SYDVKM. The CDR3 totals 13 residues. TCRdb reprocessed the 5' RACE reads via MiXCR and lists one record per CDR3 protein. Seen here are 98,000 or so distinct CDR3 sequences, 11% observed once, and the top ten hold 5.1%. The data were taken from a study of early T cells in non-severe SARS-CoV-2 infection. The material sequenced was whole blood. The clonotype comes from an adult who was a healthcare worker with PCR-confirmed SARS-CoV-2 infection or an uninfected control (not recorded which). The rearrangement uses TRBV28 and TRBJ2-2; 7 bases are shared with TRBD2. The CDR3 sequence: CASSSRGAGELFF. CDR3 nucleotide sequence: TGTGCCAGCAGTTCCCGGGGGGCCGGGGAGCTGTTTTTT.